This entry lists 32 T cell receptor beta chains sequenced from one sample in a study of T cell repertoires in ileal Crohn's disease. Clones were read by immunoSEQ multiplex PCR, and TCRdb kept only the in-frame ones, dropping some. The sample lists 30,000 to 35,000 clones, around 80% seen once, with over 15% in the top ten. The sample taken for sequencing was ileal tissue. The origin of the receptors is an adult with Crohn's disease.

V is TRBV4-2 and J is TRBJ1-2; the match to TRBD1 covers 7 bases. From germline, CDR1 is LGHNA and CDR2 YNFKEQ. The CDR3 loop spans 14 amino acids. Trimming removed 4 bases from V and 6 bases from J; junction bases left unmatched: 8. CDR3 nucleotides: TGTGCCAGCAGCCCCGAGACAGGGATCAATGGCTACACCTTC. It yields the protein CASSPETGINGYTF.

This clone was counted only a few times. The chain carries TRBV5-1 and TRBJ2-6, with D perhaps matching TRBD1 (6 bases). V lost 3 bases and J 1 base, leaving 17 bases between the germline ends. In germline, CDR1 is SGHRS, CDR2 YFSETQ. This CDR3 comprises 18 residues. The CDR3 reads CASSSPWGPQSGANVLTF. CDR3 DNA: TGCGCCAGCAGCTCGCCGTGGGGGCCTCAATCTGGGGCCAACGTCCTGACTTTC.

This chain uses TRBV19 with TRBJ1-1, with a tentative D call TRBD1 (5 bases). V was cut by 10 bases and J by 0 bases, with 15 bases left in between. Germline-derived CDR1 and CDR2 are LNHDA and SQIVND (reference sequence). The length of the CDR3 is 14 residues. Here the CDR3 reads CATTTRTLNTEAFF. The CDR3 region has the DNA TGTGCCACCACTACTCGGACACTGAACACTGAAGCTTTCTTT.

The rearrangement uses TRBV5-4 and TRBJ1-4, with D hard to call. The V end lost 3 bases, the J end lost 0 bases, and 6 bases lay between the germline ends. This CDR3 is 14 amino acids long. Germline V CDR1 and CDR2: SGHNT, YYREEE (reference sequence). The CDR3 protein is CASSSNATNEKLFF. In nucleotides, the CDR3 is TGTGCCAGCAGCTCAAATGCAACTAATGAAAAACTGTTTTTT.

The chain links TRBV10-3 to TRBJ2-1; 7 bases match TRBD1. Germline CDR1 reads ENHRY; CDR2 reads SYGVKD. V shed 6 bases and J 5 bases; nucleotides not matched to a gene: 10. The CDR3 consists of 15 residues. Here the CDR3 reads CAISNSGTADNEQFF. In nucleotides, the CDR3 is TGTGCCATCAGCAACTCCGGGACAGCCGACAATGAGCAGTTCTTC.

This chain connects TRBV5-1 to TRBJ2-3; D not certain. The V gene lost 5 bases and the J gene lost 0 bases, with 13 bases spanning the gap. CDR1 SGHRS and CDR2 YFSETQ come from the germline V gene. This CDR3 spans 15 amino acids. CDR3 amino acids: CASRSGFPSTDTQYF. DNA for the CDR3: TGCGCCAGCAGGTCAGGCTTCCCTAGCACAGATACGCAGTATTTT. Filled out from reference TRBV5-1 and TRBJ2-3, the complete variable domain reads KAGVTQTPRYLIKTRGQQVTLSCSPISGHRSVSWYQQTPGQGLQFLFEYFSETQRNKGNFPGRFSGRQFSNSRSEMNVSTLELGDSALYLCASRSGFPSTDTQYFGPGTRLTVL.

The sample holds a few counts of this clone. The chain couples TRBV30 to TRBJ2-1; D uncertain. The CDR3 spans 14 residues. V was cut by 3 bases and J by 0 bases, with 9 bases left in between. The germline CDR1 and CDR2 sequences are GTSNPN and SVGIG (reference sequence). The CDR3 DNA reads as TGTGCCTGGAGGGGCAAGAGCTCCTACAATGAGCAGTTCTTC. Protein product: CAWRGKSSYNEQFF.

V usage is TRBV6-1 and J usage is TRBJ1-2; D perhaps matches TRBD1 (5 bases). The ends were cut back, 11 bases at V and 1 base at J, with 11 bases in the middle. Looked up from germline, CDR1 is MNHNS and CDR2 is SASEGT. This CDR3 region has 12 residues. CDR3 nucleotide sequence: TGTGCCGGAAGACAGCTTAACTATGGCTACACCTTC. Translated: CAGRQLNYGYTF.

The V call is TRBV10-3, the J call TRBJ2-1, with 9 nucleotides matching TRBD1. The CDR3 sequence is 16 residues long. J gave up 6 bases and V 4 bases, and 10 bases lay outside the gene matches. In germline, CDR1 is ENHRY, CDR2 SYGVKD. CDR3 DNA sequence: TGTGCCATCAGTGGGCTCGGGACAGGGAACCTCAATGAGCAGTTCTTC. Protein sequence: CAISGLGTGNLNEQFF.

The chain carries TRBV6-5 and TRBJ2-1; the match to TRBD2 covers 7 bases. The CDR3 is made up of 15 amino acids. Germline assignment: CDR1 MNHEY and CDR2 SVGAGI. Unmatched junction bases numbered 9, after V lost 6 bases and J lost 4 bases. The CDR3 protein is CASSGAGSHYNEQFF. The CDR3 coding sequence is TGTGCCAGCAGCGGAGCGGGGAGCCATTACAATGAGCAGTTCTTC.

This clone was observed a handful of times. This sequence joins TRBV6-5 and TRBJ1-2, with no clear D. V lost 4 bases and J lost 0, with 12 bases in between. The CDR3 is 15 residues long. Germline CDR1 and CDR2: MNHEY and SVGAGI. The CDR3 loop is CASSSLRATNYGYTF. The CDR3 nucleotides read TGTGCCAGCAGTTCCCTGCGGGCCACTAACTATGGCTACACCTTC.

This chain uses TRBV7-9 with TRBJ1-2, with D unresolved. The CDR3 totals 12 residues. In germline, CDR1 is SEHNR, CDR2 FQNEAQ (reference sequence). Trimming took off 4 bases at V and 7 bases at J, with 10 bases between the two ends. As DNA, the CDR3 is TGTGCCAGCAGCTGGCAATCAGGTGGCTACACCTTC. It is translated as CASSWQSGGYTF.

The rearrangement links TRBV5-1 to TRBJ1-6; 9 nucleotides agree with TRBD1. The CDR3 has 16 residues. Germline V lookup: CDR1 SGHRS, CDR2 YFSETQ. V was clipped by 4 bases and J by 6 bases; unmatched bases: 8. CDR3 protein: CASSLSGTGLNSPLHF. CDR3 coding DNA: TGCGCCAGCAGCCTCTCAGGGACAGGGCTTAATTCACCCCTCCACTTT. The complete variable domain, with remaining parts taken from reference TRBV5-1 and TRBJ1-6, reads KAGVTQTPRYLIKTRGQQVTLSCSPISGHRSVSWYQQTPGQGLQFLFEYFSETQRNKGNFPGRFSGRQFSNSRSEMNVSTLELGDSALYLCASSLSGTGLNSPLHFGNGTRLTVT.

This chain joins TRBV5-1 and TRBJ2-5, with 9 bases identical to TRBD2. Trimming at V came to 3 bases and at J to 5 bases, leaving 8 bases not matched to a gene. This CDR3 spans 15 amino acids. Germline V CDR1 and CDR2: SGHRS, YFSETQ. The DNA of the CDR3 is TGCGCCAGCAGCTGGGATAGCGGGAGAGGGGAGACCCAGTACTTC. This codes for CASSWDSGRGETQYF.

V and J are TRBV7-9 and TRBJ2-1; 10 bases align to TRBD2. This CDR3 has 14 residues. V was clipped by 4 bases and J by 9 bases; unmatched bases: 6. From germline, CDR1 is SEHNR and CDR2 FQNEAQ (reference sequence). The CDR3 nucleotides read TGTGCCAGCAGCTCGCTAGCGGGAGTTGTTGAGCAGTTCTTC. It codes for CASSSLAGVVEQFF.

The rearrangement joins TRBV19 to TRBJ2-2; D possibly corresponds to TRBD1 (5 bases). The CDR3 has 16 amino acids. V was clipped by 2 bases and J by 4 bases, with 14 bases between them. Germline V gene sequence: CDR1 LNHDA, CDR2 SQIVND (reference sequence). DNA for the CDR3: TGTGCCAGTAGTATAAAGGCAGGGTTAGTCACCGGGGAGCTGTTTTTT. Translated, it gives CASSIKAGLVTGELFF.

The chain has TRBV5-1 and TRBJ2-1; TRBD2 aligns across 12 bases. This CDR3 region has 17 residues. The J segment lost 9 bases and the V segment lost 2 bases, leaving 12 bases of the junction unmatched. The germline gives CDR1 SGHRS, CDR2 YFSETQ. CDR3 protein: CASSFAQAGLAGFEQFF. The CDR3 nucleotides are TGCGCCAGCAGCTTTGCGCAGGCAGGACTAGCGGGATTTGAGCAGTTCTTC.

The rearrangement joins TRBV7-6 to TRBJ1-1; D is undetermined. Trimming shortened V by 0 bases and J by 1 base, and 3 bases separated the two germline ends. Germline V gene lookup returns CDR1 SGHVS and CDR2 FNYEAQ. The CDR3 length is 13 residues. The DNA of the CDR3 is TGTGCCAGCAGCTTAGCCGGGAACACTGAAGCTTTCTTT. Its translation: CASSLAGNTEAFF.

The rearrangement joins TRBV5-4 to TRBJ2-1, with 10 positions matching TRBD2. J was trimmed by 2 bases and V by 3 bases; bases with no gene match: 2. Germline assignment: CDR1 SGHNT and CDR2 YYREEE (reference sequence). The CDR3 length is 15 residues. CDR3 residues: CASSSSGGAYNEQFF. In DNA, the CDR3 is TGTGCCAGCAGCTCGAGCGGGGGGGCCTACAATGAGCAGTTCTTC. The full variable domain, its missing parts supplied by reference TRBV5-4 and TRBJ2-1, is ETGVTQSPTHLIKTRGQQVTLRCSSQSGHNTVSWYQQALGQGPQFIFQYYREEENGRGNFPPRFSGLQFPNYSSELNVNALELDDSALYLCASSSSGGAYNEQFFGPGTRLTVL.

The chain's CDR3 is CAWGGFSGELFF. CDR3 coding DNA: TGTGCCTGGGGTGGTTTCTCCGGGGAGCTGTTTTTT. The chain couples TRBV30 to TRBJ2-2; D is undetermined. The germline V gene has CDR1 GTSNPN and CDR2 SVGIG (reference sequence). V gave up 5 bases and J gave up 6 bases, with 10 bases separating them. The CDR3 runs to 12 residues.

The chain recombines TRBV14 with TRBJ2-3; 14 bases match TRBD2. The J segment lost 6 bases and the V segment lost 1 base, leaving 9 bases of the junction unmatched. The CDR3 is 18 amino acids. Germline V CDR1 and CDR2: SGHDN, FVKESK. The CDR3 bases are TGTGCCAGCAGCCAAGCATCGGGGACTAGCGGGAGAAGGGATACGCAGTATTTT. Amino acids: CASSQASGTSGRRDTQYF.

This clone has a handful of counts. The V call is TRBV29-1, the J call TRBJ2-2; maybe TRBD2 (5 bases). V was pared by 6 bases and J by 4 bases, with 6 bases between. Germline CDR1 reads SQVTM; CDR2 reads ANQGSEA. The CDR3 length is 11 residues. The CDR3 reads CSVGSTGELFF. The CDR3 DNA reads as TGCAGCGTGGGGAGCACCGGGGAGCTGTTTTTT.

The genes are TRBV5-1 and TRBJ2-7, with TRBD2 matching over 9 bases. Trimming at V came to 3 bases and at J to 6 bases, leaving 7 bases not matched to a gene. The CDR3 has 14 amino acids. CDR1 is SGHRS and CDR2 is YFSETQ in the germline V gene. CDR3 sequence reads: CASSSGLANGEQYF. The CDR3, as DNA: TGCGCCAGCAGCTCGGGACTAGCTAATGGCGAGCAGTACTTC. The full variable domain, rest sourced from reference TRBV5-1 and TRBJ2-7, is KAGVTQTPRYLIKTRGQQVTLSCSPISGHRSVSWYQQTPGQGLQFLFEYFSETQRNKGNFPGRFSGRQFSNSRSEMNVSTLELGDSALYLCASSSGLANGEQYFGPGTRLTVT.

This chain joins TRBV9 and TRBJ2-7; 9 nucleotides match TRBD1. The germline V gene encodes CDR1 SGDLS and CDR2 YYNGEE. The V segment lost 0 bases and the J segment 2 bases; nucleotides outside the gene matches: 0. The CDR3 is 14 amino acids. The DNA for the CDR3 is TGTGCCAGCAGCGTAGGACAGGGGGCCTACGAGCAGTACTTC. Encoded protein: CASSVGQGAYEQYF.

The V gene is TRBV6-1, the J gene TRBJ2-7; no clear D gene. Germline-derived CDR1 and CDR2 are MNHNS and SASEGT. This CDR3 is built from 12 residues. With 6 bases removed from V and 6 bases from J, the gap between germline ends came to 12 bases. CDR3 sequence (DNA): TGTGCCAGCAGACTACCCCCCTCCGAGCAGTACTTC. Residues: CASRLPPSEQYF.

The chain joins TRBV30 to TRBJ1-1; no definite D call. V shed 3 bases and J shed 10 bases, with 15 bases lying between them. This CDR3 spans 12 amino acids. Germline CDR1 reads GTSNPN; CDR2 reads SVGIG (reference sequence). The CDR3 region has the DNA TGTGCCTGGAGCCTTATAGGTCGGGGAGCTTTCTTT. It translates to CAWSLIGRGAFF. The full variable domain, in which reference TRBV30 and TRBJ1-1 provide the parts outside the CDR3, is SQTIHQWPATLVQPVGSPLSLECTVEGTSNPNLYWYRQAAGRGLQLLFYSVGIGQISSEVPQNLSASRPQDRQFILSSKKLLLSDSGFYLCAWSLIGRGAFFGQGTRLTVV.

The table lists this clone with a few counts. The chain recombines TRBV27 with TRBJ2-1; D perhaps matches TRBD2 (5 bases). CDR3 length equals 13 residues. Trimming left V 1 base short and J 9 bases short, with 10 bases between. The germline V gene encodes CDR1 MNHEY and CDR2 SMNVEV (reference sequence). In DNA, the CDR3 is TGTGCCAGCAGTTTATTTCGGGGTGGTGAGCAGTTCTTC. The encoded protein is CASSLFRGGEQFF.

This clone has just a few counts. CDR3 amino acids: CASSPLLAWGLTGELFF. The CDR3 DNA is TGTGCCAGCAGCCCCCTGCTCGCTTGGGGCCTCACCGGGGAGCTGTTTTTT. The rearrangement links TRBV9 to TRBJ2-2, with D possibly matching TRBD1 (5 bases). V was cut by 4 bases and J by 4 bases, with 20 bases left in between. The germline gives CDR1 SGDLS, CDR2 YYNGEE. This CDR3 spans 17 amino acids.

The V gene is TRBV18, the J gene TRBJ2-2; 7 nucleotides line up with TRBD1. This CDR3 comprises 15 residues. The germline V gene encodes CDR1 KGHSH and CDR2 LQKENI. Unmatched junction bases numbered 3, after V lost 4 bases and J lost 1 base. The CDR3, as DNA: TGTGCCAGCTCACAATGGACAGGGAACACCGGGGAGCTGTTTTTT. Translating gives CASSQWTGNTGELFF.

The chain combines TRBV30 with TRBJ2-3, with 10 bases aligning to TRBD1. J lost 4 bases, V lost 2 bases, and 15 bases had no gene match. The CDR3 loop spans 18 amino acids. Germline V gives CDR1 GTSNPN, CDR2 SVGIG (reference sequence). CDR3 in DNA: TGTGCCTGGAGTACCGGGACAGGGGCCCTCAGGCTTGCAGATACGCAGTATTTT. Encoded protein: CAWSTGTGALRLADTQYF.

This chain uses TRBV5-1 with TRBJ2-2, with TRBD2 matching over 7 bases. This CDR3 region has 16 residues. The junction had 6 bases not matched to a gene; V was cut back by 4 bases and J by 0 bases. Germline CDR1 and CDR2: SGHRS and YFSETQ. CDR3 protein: CASSQTSAANTGELFF. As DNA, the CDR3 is TGCGCCAGCAGCCAAACTAGCGCTGCGAACACCGGGGAGCTGTTTTTT.

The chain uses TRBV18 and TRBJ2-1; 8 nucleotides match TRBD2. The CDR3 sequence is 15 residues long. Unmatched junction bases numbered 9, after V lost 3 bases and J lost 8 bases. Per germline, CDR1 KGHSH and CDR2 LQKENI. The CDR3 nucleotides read TGTGCCAGCTCACCGCAAGCGGGAGAAGTGGATGAGCAGTTCTTC. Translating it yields CASSPQAGEVDEQFF.